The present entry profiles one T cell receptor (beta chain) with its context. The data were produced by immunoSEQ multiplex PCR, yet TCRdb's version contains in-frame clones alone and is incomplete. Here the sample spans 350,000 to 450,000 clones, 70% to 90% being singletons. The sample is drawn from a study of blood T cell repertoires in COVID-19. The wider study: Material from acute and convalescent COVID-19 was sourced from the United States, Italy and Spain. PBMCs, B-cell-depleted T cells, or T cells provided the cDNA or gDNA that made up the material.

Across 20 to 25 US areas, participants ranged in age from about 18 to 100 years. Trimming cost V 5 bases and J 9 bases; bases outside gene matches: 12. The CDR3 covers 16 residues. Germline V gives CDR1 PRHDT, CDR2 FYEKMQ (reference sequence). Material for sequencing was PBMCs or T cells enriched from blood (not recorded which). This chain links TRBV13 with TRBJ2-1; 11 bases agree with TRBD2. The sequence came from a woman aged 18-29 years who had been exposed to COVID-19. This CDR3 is CASSVISGRAYREQFF. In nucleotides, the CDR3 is TGTGCCAGCAGCGTAATTAGCGGGAGGGCTTATCGTGAGCAGTTCTTC.